This T cell receptor (beta chain) was sequenced during a study of regulatory T cells in long-lasting Graves disease. Arm-PCR of CDR3 regions and iRepertoire HTBI primers were used to build TCR beta libraries. TCRdb called the multiplex PCR reads again in MiXCR, with one record for every CDR3 protein. The sample records 350,000 to 500,000 distinct CDR3 sequences, about 17% being singletons. Ten or more counts support this clonotype. Regarding time point: newly diagnosed GD, antithyroid drugs for less than 3 months. Generation of the TCR library employed RNA extracted from PBMCs. These same data were also listed under a study on T cells in Graves' hyperthyroidism and ophthalmopathy.

The clonotype originates from a woman aged 25 to 45 with Graves disease. Source: peripheral blood mononuclear cells (PBMCs), taken at new diagnosis, from a patient treated with antithyroid drugs.

This CDR3 reads CASIRANTEAFF. The CDR3 DNA is TGTGCCAGCATAAGGGCGAACACTGAAGCTTTCTTT. This chain uses TRBV2 with TRBJ1-1; no definite D call. Deletions cut 7 bases from V and 1 base from J, with 7 bases between. Germline-derived CDR1 and CDR2 are SNHLY and FYNNEI. This CDR3 comprises 12 residues.